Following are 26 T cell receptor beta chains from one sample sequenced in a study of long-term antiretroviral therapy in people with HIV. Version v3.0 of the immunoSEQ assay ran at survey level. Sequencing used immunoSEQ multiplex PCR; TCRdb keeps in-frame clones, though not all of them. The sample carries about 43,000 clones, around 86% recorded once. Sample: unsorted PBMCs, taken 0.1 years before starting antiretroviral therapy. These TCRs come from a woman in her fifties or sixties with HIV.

CDR3 coding DNA: TGTGCCAGCAGCCTCGGGACAGGGGTATCTTCACCCCTCCACTTT. Translating gives CASSLGTGVSSPLHF. The chain recombines TRBV7-2 with TRBJ1-6; 10 bases line up with TRBD1. Germline CDR1 is SGHTA and CDR2 is FQGNSA. Trimming took 5 bases from V and 9 from J; bases not matched to a gene: 7. The CDR3 runs to 15 residues.

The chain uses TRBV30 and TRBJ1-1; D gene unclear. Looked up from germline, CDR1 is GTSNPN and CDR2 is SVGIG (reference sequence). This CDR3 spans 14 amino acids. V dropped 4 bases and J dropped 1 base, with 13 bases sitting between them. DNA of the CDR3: TGTGCCTGGACCCTATCCCGGGGGAACACTGAAGCTTTCTTT. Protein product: CAWTLSRGNTEAFF.

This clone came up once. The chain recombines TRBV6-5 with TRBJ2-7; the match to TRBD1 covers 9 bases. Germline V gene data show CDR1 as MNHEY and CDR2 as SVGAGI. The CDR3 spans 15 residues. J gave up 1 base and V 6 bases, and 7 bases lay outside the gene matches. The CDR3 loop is CASSPQGQGSYEQYF. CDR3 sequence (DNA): TGTGCCAGCAGCCCCCAAGGACAGGGGTCCTACGAGCAGTACTTC.

CDR3 sequence (DNA): TGTGCCAGCAGCCCTTCCGGGCCAGTAGGAACTGAAGCTTTCTTT. It yields the protein CASSPSGPVGTEAFF. The rearrangement links TRBV7-2 to TRBJ1-1, with unresolved D. V dropped 5 bases and J dropped 5 bases, with 18 bases sitting between them. CDR3 size: 15 residues. Germline-derived CDR1 and CDR2 are SGHTA and FQGNSA.

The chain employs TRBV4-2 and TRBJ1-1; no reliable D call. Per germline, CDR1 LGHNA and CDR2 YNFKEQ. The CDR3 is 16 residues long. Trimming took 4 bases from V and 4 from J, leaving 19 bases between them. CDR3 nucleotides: TGTGCCAGCAGCCCCAAGATTCTCCCCGCTCCCACTGAAGCTTTCTTT. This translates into CASSPKILPAPTEAFF.

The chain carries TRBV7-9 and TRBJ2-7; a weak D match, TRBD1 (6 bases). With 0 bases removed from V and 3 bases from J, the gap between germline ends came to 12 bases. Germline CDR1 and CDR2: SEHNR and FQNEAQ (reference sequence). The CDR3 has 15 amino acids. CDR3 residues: CASSLAQGRGYEQYF. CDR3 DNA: TGTGCCAGCAGCTTAGCGCAGGGCAGGGGCTACGAGCAGTACTTC.

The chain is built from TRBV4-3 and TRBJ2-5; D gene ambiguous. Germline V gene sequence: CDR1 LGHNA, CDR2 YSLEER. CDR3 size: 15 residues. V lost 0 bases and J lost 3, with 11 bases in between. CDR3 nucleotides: TGCGCCAGCAGCCAAGATCGTGCCGCTAAAGAGACCCAGTACTTC. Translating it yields CASSQDRAAKETQYF.

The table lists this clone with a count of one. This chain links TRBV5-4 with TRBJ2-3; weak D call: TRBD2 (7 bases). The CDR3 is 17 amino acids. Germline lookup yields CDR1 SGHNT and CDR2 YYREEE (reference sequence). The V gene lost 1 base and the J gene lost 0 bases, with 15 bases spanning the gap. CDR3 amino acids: CASSLRGGPGSTDTQYF. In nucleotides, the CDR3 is TGTGCCAGCAGCTTGAGGGGGGGGCCGGGAAGCACAGATACGCAGTATTTT.

The CDR3 DNA is TGTGCCTGGACCAACAGGGTAAATGAAGCTTTCTTT. This translates into CAWTNRVNEAFF. The chain combines TRBV30 with TRBJ1-1; D possibly corresponds to TRBD1 (6 bases). The CDR3 has 12 amino acids. Trimming removed 4 bases at V and 7 bases at J, with 13 bases between. The germline gives CDR1 GTSNPN, CDR2 SVGIG (reference sequence).

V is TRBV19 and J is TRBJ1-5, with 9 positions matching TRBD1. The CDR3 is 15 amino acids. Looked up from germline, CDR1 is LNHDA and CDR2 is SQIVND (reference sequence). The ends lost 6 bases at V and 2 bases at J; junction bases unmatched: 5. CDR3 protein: CASSTGGGGNQPQHF. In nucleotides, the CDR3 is TGTGCCAGTAGCACAGGGGGCGGGGGCAATCAGCCCCAGCATTTT.

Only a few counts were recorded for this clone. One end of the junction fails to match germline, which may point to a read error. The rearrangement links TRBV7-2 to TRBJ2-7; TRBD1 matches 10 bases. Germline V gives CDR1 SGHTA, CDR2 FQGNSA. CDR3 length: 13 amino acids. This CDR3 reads CASSNNRQGALNF. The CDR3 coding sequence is TGTGCCAGCAGCAACAACCGACAGGGGGCGCTTAACTTC.

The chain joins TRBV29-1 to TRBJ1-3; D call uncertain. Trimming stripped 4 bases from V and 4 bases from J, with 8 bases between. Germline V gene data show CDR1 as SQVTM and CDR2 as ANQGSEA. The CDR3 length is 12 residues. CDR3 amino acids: CSVAHQGNTIYF. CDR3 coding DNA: TGCAGCGTTGCCCACCAGGGAAACACCATATATTTT.

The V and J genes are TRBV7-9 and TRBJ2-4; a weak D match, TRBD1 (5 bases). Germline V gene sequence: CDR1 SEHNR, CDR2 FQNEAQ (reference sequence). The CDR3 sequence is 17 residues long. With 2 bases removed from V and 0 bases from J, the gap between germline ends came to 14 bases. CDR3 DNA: TGTGCCAGCAGCTTAAATCAGGGAAGCCTAGCCAAAAACATTCAGTACTTC. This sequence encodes CASSLNQGSLAKNIQYF.

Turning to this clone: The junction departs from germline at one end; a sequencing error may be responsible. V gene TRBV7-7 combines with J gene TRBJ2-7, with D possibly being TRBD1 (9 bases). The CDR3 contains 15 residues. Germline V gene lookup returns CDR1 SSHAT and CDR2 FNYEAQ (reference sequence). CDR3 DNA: TGTGCTAGCAGCTTAGCGGGACAGGGTCCCCACGAGCAGTACTTC. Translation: CASSLAGQGPHEQYF.

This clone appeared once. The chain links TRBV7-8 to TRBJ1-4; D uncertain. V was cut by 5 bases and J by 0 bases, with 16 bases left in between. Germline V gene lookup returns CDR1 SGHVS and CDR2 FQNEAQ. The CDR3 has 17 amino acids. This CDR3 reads CASSLSTWGTTNEKLFF. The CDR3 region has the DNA TGTGCCAGCAGCCTCTCCACTTGGGGTACAACTAATGAAAAACTGTTTTTT.

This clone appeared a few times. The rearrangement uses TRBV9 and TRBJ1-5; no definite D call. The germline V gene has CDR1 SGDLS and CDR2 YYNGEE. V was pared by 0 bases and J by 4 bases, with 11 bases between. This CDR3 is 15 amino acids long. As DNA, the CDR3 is TGTGCCAGCAGCGTAGCGGGCGGAGTGAATCAGCCCCAGCATTTT. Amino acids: CASSVAGGVNQPQHF.

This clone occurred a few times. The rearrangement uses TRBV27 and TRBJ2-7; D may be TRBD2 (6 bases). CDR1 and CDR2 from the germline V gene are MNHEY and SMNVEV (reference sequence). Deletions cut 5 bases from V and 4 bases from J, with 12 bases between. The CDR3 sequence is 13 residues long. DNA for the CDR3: TGTGCCAGCAGTCGAAGGGAGGCTTACGAGCAGTACTTC. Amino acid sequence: CASSRREAYEQYF.

CDR3 coding DNA: TGTGCCAGCAGGGCGCGAGGCGAGACACTATCGAATACGCAGTATTTT. Translating it yields CASRARGETLSNTQYF. The V call is TRBV2, the J call TRBJ2-3; unclear D gene. CDR1 is SNHLY and CDR2 is FYNNEI in the germline V gene. V lost 6 bases to trimming and J lost 7 bases, with 23 bases between them. CDR3 length equals 16 residues.

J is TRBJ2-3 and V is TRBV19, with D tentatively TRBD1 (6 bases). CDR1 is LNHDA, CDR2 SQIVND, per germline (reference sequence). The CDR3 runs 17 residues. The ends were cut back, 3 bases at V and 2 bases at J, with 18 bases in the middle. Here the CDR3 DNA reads TGTGCCAGTAGTATGCGGTTGGGAACAGGGCACACAGATACGCAGTATTTT. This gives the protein CASSMRLGTGHTDTQYF.

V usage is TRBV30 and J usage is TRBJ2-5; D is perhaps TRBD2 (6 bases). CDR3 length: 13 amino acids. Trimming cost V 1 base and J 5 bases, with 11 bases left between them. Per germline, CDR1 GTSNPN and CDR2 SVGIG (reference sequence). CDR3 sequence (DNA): TGTGCCTGGAGTGGACTAGGTGGGGAGACCCAGTACTTC. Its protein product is CAWSGLGGETQYF.

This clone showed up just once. CDR3 residues: CASSFRGGEETQYF. DNA of the CDR3: TGTGCCAGCAGCTTCAGAGGGGGAGAAGAGACCCAGTACTTC. The chain joins TRBV7-3 to TRBJ2-5; D is possibly TRBD1 (6 bases). Trimming removed 3 bases from V and 3 bases from J, with 11 bases in between. Germline-derived CDR1 and CDR2 are SGHTA and FQGTGA. This CDR3 is built from 14 residues.

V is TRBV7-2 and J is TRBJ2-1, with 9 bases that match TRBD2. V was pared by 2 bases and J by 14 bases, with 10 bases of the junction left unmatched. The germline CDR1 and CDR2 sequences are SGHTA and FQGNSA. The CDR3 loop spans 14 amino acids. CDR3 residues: CASSLSGGLDSKFF. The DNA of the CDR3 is TGTGCCAGCAGCTTAAGCGGGGGGTTGGATTCTAAGTTCTTC.

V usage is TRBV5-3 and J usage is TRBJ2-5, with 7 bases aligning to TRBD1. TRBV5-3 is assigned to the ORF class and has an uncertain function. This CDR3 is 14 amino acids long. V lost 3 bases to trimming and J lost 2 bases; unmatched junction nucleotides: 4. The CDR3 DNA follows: TGTGCCAGAAGCTCTGGGACAGAACAAGAGACCCAGTACTTC. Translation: CARSSGTEQETQYF.

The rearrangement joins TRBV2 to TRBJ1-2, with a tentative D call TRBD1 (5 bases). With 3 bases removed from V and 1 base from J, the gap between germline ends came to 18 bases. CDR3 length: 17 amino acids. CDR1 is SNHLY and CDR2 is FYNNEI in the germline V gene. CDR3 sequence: CASSERETWTNNYGYTF. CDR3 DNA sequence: TGTGCCAGCAGTGAGCGAGAGACTTGGACAAATAACTATGGCTACACCTTC.

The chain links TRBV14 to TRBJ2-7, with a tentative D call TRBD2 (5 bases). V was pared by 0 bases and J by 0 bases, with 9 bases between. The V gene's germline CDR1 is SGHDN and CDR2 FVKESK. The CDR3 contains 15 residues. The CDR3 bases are TGTGCCAGCAGCCAAGAGGGGAGCGGCTCCTACGAGCAGTACTTC. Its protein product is CASSQEGSGSYEQYF. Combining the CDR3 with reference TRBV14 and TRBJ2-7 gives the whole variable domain EAGVTQFPSHSVIEKGQTVTLRCDPISGHDNLYWYRRVMGKEIKFLLHFVKESKQDESGMPNNRFLAERTGGTYSTLKVQPAELEDSGVYFCASSQEGSGSYEQYFGPGTRLTVT.

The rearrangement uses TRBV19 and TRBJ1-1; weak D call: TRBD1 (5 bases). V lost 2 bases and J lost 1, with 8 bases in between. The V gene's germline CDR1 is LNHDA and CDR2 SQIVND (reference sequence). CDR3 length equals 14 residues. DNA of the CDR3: TGTGCCAGTAGTATACAGGGTGGGAACACTGAAGCTTTCTTT. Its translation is CASSIQGGNTEAFF.